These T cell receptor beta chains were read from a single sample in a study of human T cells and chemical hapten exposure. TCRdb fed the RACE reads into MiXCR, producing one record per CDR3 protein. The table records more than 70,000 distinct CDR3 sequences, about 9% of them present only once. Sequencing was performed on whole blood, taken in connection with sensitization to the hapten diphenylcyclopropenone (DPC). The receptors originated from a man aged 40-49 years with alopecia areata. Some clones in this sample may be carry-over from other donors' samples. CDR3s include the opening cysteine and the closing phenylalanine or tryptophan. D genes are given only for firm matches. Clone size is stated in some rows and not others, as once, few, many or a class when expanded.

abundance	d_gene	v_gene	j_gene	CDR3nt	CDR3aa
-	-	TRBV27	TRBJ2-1	TGTGCCAGCAGCCTATCTCCCGGGGCCTCCTACAATGAGCAGTTCTTC	CASSLSPGASYNEQFF
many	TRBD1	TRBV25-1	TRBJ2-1	TGTGCCAGCTCTCTGGGACAGGTCGAGCAGTTCTTC	CASSLGQVEQFF
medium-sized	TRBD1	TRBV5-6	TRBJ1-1	TGTGCCAGCAGCTTGAGGACAGGGCGACTGGGGGCTGAAGCTTTCTTT	CASSLRTGRLGAEAFF
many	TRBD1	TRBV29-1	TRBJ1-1	TGCAGCGTTGCGGGACAGTGGAACACTGAAGCTTTCTTT	CSVAGQWNTEAFF
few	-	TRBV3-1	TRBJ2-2	TGTGCCAGCAGCCCTTCCGGACTGGGAACCGGGGAGCTGTTTTTT	CASSPSGLGTGELFF
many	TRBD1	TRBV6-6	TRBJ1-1	TGTGCCAGCAGGGACAGGGTGAACACTGAAGCTTTCTTT	CASRDRVNTEAFF
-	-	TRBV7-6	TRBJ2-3	TGTGCCAGCAGCTCACGCGGGTCCGGTGGGTCCGATACGCAGTATTTT	CASSSRGSGGSDTQYF
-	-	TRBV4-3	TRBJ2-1	TGCGCCAGCAGCCAAGATAGACAGTACAATGAGCAGTTCTTC	CASSQDRQYNEQFF
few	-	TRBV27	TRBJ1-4	TGTGCCAGTCGACTCGCAACTAATGAAAAACTGTTTTTT	CASRLATNEKLFF
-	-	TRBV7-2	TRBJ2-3	TGTGCCAGCAGCTTAGACTCAGGGAGCACAGATACGCAGTATTTT	CASSLDSGSTDTQYF
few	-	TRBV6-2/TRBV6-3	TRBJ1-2	TGTGCCAGCAGTTACTCTCGCATAACCTATGGCTACACCTTC	CASSYSRITYGYTF
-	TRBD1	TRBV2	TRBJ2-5	TGTGCCAGCAGTGCACTGGGACAGCAAGAGACCCAGTACTTC	CASSALGQQETQYF
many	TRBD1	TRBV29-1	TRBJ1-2	TGCAGCGTTGACGAGGGTTTTCGCAGGGGGAACTATGGCTACACCTTC	CSVDEGFRRGNYGYTF
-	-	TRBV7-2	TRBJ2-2	TGTGCCAGCAGAACCAGGGAAACCGGGGAGCTGTTTTTT	CASRTRETGELFF
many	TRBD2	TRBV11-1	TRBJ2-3	TGTGCCAGCAGAATACCGGGACTAGCCGGGTCAGATACGCAGTATTTT	CASRIPGLAGSDTQYF
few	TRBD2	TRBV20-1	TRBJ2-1	TGCAGTGCTAGAGGAATCGGGACTAGAGGCAACAATGAGCAGTTCTTC	CSARGIGTRGNNEQFF
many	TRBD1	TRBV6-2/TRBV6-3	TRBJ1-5	TGTGCCAGCAGTTACTCCCTTAGACAGGGCCTAGAGCCCCAGCATTTT	CASSYSLRQGLEPQHF
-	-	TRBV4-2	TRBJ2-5	TGTGCCAGCAGCCCGAAAGAGGGGGTGGGAGAGACCCAGTACTTC	CASSPKEGVGETQYF
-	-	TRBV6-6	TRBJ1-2	TGTGCCAGCAGTTACTCCCCCTCTACTCTCCTCAGGAACTATGGCTACACCTTC	CASSYSPSTLLRNYGYTF
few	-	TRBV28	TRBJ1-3	TGTGCCAGCACCAATGACAGGCGCTCTGGAAACACCATATATTTT	CASTNDRRSGNTIYF
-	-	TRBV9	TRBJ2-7	TGTGCCAGCAGCTTAGGGGGGGAGAGCTCCTACGAGCAGTACTTC	CASSLGGESSYEQYF
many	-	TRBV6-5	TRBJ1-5	TGTGCCAGCAGTTACTATAGCAATCAGCCCCAGCATTTT	CASSYYSNQPQHF
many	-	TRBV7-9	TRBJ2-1	TGTGCCAGCGCCCCGGAGGGACTCTCGAAGCAGTTCTTC	CASAPEGLSKQFF
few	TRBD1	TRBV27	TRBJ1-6	TGTGCCAGCAGGCTACAGGGGGAGTTGACACCCCTCCACTTT	CASRLQGELTPLHF
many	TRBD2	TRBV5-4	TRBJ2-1	TGTGCCAGCAGCTTGGGGACTAGCGGGAGTAATGAGCAGTTCTTC	CASSLGTSGSNEQFF
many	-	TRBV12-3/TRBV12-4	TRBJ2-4	TGTGCCAGCAGTCCCGGGGTCCGCGCCAAAAACATTCAGTACTTC	CASSPGVRAKNIQYF
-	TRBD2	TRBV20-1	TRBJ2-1	TGCAGTGCTAGAGATCCTAGAAGCGGGGAGGGAAATGAGCAGTTCTTC	CSARDPRSGEGNEQFF
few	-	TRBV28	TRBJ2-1	TGTGCCAGCAGTTTATCCGGCTCTCTAAGGAACTACAATGAGCAGTTCTTC	CASSLSGSLRNYNEQFF
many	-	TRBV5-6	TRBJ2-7	TGTGCCAGCTGGAAGTCCGGGAGTCACGACGAGCAGTACTTC	CASWKSGSHDEQYF
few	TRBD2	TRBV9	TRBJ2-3	TGTGCCAGCAGCGCGGGGGCTAGCGGGTTCGTGATCACAGATACGCAGTATTTT	CASSAGASGFVITDTQYF
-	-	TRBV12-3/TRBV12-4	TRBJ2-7	TGTGCCAGCAGTTTACGGGACAACGAGGGTTTCGGGCAGTACTTC	CASSLRDNEGFGQYF
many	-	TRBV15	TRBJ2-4	TGTGCCACCAGCAGAGACAGGGGAGGCAACATTCAGTACTTC	CATSRDRGGNIQYF
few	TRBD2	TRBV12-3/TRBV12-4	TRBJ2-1	TGTGCCAGCAGTATTCCGGGACTAGGCAACAATGAGCAGTTCTTC	CASSIPGLGNNEQFF
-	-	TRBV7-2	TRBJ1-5	TGTGCCAGCAGCCCGGATTATAGCAATCAGCCCCAGCATTTT	CASSPDYSNQPQHF
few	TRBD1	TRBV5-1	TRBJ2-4	TGCGCCAGCAGCTCCACACGGGGACAGGGTCCTGCCAAAAACATTCAGTACTTC	CASSSTRGQGPAKNIQYF
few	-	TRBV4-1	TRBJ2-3	TGCGCCAGCAAGGGGGACAACACAGATACGCAGTATTTT	CASKGDNTDTQYF
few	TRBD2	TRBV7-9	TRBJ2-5	TGTGCCAGCAGCTTAGGGGCAGCGGGGCTCCAAGAGACCCAGTACTTC	CASSLGAAGLQETQYF
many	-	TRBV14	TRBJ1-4	TGTGCCAGCAGCCTCAGCCACGAAAAACTGTTTTTT	CASSLSHEKLFF
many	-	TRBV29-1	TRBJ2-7	TGCAGCGTTGAACACTCCTACGAGCAGTACTTC	CSVEHSYEQYF
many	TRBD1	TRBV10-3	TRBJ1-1	TGTGCCATCAGCCGGGACAGGACTAACACTGAAGCTTTCTTT	CAISRDRTNTEAFF
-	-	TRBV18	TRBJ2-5	TGTGCCAGCTCACCGTATACAGAAGAGACCCAGTACTTC	CASSPYTEETQYF
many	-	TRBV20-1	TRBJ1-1	TGCAGTGCTTTATCAGGAGAGAACACTGAAGCTTTCTTT	CSALSGENTEAFF
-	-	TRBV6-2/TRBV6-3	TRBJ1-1	TGTGCCAGCAGTTACCGTGGGCAAAACACTGAAGCTTTCTTT	CASSYRGQNTEAFF
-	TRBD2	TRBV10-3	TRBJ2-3	TGTGCCATCAGGCTTTCCGGGACTAGCGGGATCAGTACAGATACGCAGTATTTT	CAIRLSGTSGISTDTQYF
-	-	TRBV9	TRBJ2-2	TGTGCCAGCAGCGTATGGGGGACCGGGGAGCTGTTTTTT	CASSVWGTGELFF